This T cell receptor beta chain originates from a study of blood T cell repertoires in COVID-19. A single count supports this clone. CDR3 length equals 14 residues. V gave up 5 bases and J gave up 6 bases; unmatched junction bases: 5. Germline CDR1 is SEHNR and CDR2 is FQNEAQ (reference sequence). Profiled with immunoSEQ multiplex PCR; TCRdb holds only in-frame clones, not every one. Of under 150,000 clones in the sample, under 95% were seen once. This chain uses TRBV7-9 with TRBJ2-3, with 10 bases that match TRBD1. The sample was peripheral blood. The sequence derives from a man in his fifties or sixties with COVID-19, enrolled during active disease. For the CDR3, the DNA is TGTGCCAGCAGCGAGGGGACAGGGGTGGATACGCAGTATTTT. Its protein is CASSEGTGVDTQYF. Full variable domain (missing parts from reference TRBV7-9 and TRBJ2-3): DTGVSQNPRHKITKRGQNVTFRCDPISEHNRLYWYRQTLGQGPEFLTYFQNEAQLEKSRLLSDRFSAERPKGSFSTLEIQRTEQGDSAMYLCASSEGTGVDTQYFGPGTRLTVL.